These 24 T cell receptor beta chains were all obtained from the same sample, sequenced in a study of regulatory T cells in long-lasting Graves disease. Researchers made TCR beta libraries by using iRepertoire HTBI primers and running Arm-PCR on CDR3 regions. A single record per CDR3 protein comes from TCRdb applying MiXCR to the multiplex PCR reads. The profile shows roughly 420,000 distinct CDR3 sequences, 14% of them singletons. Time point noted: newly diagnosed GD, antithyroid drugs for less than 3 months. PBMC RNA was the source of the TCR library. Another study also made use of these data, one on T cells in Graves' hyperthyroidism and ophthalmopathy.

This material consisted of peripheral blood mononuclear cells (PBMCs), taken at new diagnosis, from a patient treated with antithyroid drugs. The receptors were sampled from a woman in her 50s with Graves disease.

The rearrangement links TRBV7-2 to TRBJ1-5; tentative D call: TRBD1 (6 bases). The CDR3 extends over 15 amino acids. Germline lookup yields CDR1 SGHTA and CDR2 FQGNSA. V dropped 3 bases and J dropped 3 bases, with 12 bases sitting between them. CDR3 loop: CASSFRGRFNQPQHF. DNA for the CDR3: TGTGCCAGCAGCTTTCGGGGGCGGTTCAATCAGCCCCAGCATTTT. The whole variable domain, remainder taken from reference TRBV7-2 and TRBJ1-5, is GAGVSQSPSNKVTEKGKDVELRCDPISGHTALYWYRQSLGQGLEFLIYFQGNSAPDKSGLPSDRFSAERTGGSVSTLTIQRTQQEDSAVYLCASSFRGRFNQPQHFGDGTRLSIL.

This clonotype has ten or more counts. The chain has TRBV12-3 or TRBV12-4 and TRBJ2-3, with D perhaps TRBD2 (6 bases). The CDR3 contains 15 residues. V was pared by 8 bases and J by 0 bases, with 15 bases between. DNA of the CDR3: TGTGCCAGCCGAAGCGGGTCCTTTAGCACAGATACGCAGTATTTT. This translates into CASRSGSFSTDTQYF.

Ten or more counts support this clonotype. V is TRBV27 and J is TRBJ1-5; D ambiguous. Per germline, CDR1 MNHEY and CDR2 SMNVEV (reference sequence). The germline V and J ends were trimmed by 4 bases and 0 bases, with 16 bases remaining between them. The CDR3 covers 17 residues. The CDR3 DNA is TGTGCCAGCAGTTCCCAGGCGGCTCGATATAGCAATCAGCCCCAGCATTTT. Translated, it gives CASSSQAARYSNQPQHF.

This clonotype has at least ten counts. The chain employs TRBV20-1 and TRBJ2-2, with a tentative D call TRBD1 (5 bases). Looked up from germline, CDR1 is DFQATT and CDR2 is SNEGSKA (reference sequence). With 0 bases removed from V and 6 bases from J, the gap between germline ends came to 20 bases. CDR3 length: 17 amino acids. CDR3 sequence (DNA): TGCAGTGCTAGAGATTCTGTTGCGGTCAGGGCGGCCGGGGAGCTGTTTTTT. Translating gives CSARDSVAVRAAGELFF.

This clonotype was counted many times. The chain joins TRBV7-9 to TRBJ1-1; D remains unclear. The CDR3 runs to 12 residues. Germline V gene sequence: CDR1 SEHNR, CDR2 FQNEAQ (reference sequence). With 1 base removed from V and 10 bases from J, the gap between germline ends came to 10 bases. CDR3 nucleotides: TGTGCCAGCAGCTTAGGTCTGTCCACAGCTTTCTTT. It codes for CASSLGLSTAFF. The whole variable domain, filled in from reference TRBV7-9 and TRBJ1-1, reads DTGVSQNPRHKITKRGQNVTFRCDPISEHNRLYWYRQTLGQGPEFLTYFQNEAQLEKSRLLSDRFSAERPKGSFSTLEIQRTEQGDSAMYLCASSLGLSTAFFGQGTRLTVV.

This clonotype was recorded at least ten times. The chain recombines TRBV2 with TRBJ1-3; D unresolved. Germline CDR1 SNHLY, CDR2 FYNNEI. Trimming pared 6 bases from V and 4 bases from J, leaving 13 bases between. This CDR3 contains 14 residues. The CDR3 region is CASRERSSGNTIYF. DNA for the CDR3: TGTGCCAGCAGGGAACGGAGTTCGGGAAACACCATATATTTT.

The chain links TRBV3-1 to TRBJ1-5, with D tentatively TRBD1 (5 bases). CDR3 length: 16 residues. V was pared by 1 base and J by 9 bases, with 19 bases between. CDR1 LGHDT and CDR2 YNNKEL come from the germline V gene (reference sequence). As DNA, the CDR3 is TGTGCCAGCAGCCAAGCGGCCCAGGGCGGTTTTGGGCCCCAGCATTTT. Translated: CASSQAAQGGFGPQHF.

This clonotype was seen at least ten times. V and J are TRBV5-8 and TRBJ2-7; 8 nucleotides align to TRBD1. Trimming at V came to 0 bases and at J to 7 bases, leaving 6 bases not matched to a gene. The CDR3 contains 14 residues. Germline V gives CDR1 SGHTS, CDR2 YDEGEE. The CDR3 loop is CASSLEQTGEEQYF. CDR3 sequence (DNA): TGTGCCAGCAGCTTGGAGCAGACAGGGGAGGAGCAGTACTTC.

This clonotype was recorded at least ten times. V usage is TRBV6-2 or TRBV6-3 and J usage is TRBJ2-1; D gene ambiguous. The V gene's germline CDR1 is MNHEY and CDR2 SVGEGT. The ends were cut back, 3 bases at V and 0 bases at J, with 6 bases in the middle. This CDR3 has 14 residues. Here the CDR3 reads CASSYQSSYNEQFF. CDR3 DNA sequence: TGTGCCAGCAGTTATCAGAGCTCCTACAATGAGCAGTTCTTC.

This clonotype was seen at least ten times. The CDR3 nucleotides are TGTGCCAGCAGCGGTGATGTGGGCGGGTGGGGGTACGAGCAGTACTTC. It yields the protein CASSGDVGGWGYEQYF. The chain carries TRBV7-9 and TRBJ2-7; the D call may be TRBD1 or TRBD2 (5 bases each). Germline CDR1 SEHNR, CDR2 FQNEAQ (reference sequence). V lost 5 bases to trimming and J lost 4 bases, with 21 bases between them. This CDR3 is 16 amino acids long. Looking up the rest from reference TRBV7-9 and TRBJ2-7 gives the full variable domain: DTGVSQNPRHKITKRGQNVTFRCDPISEHNRLYWYRQTLGQGPEFLTYFQNEAQLEKSRLLSDRFSAERPKGSFSTLEIQRTEQGDSAMYLCASSGDVGGWGYEQYFGPGTRLTVT.

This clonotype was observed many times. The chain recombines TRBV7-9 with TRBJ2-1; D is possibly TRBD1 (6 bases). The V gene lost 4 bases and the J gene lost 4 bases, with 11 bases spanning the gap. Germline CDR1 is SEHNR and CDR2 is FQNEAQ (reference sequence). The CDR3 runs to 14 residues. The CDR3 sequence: CASSSGQLYNEQFF. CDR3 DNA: TGTGCCAGCAGCTCAGGACAGCTATACAATGAGCAGTTCTTC.

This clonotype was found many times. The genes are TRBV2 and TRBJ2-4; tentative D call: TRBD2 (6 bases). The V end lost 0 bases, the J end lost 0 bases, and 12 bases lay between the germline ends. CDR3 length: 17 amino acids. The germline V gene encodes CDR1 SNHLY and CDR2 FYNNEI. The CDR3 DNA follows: TGTGCCAGCAGTGAAGCGGGACTCACGATAGCCAAAAACATTCAGTACTTC. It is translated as CASSEAGLTIAKNIQYF.

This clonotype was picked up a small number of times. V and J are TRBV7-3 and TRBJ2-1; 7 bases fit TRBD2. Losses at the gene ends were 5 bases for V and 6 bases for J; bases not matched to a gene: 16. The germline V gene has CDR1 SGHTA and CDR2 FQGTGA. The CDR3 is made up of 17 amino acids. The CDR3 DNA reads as TGTGCCAGCAGCCCTACGGTGGGCGGGAGTATGTTCAATGAGCAGTTCTTC. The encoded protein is CASSPTVGGSMFNEQFF.

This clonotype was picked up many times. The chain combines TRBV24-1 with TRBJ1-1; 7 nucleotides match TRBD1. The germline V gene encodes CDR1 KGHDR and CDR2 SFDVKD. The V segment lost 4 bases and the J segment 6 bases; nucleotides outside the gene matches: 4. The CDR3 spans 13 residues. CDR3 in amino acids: CATSEAGGAEAFF. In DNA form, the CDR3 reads TGTGCCACCAGTGAAGCAGGGGGGGCTGAAGCTTTCTTT.

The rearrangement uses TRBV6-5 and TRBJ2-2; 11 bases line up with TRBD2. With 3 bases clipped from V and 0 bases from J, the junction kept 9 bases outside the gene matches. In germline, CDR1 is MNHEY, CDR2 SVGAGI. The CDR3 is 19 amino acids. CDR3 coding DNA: TGTGCCAGCAGTTATCCACTAGCGGGAGTCGGGGCGAACACCGGGGAGCTGTTTTTT. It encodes CASSYPLAGVGANTGELFF.

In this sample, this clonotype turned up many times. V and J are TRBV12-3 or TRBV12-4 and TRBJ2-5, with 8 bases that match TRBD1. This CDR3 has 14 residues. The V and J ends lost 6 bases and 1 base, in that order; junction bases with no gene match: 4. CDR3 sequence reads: CASRPGQGQETQYF. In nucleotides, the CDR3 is TGTGCCAGCAGGCCCGGACAGGGCCAAGAGACCCAGTACTTC.

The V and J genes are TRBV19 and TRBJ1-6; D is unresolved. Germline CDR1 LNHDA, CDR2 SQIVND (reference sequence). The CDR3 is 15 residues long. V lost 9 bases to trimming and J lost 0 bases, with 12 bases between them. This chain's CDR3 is CASKGLGSYNSPLHF. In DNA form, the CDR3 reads TGTGCCAGCAAGGGCCTCGGCTCCTATAATTCACCCCTCCACTTT.

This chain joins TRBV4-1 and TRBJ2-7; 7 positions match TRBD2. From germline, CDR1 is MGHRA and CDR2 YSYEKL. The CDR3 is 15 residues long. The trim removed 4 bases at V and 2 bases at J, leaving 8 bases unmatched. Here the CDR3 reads CASSPSGGRTYEQYF. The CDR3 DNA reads TGCGCCAGCAGCCCCAGTGGCGGGAGAACCTACGAGCAGTACTTC.

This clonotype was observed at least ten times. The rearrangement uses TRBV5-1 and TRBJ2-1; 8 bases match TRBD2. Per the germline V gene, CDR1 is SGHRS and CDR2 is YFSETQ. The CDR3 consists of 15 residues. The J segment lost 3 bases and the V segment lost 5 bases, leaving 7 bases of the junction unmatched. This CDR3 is CASRALADFYNEQFF. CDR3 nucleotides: TGCGCCAGCAGAGCACTAGCGGACTTCTACAATGAGCAGTTCTTC.

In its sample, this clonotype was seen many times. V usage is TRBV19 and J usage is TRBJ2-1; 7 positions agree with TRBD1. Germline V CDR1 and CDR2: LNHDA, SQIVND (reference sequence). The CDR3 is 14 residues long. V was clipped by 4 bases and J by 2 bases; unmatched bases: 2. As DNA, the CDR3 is TGTGCCAGTAGTAACAGGGGACCCTACAATGAGCAGTTCTTC. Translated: CASSNRGPYNEQFF.

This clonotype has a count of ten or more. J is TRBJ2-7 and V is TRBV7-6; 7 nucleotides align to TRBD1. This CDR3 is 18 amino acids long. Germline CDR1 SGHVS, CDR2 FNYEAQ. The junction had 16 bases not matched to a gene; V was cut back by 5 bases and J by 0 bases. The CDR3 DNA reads TGTGCCAGCAGCCCCAAGGGCGGACAGGCTCACCCCTCCTACGAGCAGTACTTC. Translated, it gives CASSPKGGQAHPSYEQYF.

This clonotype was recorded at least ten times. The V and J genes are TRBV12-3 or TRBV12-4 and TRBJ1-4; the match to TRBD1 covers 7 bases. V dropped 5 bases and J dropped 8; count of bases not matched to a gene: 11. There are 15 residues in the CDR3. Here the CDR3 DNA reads TGTGCCAGCAGTCCCCAAGGGGGCTTTGCGGAAAAACTGTTTTTT. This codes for CASSPQGGFAEKLFF.

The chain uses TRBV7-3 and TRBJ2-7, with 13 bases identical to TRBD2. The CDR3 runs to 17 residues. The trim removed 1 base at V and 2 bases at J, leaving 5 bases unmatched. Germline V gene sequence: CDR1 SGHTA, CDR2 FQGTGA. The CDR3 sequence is CASSLNGLAGAPYEQYF. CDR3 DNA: TGTGCCAGCAGCTTAAACGGACTAGCGGGAGCCCCCTACGAGCAGTACTTC.

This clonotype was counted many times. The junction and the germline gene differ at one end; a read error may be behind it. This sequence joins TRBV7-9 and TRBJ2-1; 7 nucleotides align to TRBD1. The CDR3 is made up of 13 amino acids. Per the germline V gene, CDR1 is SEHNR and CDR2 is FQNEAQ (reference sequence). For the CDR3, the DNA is TGCGCCAGCAGCCAGAAGACAGGGCCAGGGCAGTTCTTC. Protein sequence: CASSQKTGPGQFF.